These 18 T cell receptor beta chains originate from one sample sequenced in a study of T cells expressing NK-cell markers (dated by TCRdb to about 2020). Library preparation employed 5' RACE. These reads were obtained on an Illumina HiSeq 2000. The reads went through TCRdb reprocessing, and each CDR3 protein sequence gets one entry with no DNA. This sample's table has entries for about 260,000 distinct CDR3 sequences. The ten most abundant clones make up 0.39% of the sample. The sequencing sample was made of blood T cells: a sorted CD56 or NKG2C T cell subset, CD4+ or CD8+ T cells, or bulk PBMC T cells (not recorded which). The receptors originated from a man between 18 and 29 years old in good health. Donor details come from another sample of the same person, matched by shared clones.

V is TRBV5-1 and J is TRBJ2-7; the D gene TCRdb calls, TRBD1, cannot be checked with no DNA. There are 15 residues in the CDR3. Germline V CDR1 and CDR2: SGHRS, YFSETQ. This chain's CDR3 is CASSLTGTGGHEQYF. Variable domain in full (rest from reference TRBV5-1 and TRBJ2-7): KAGVTQTPRYLIKTRGQQVTLSCSPISGHRSVSWYQQTPGQGLQFLFEYFSETQRNKGNFPGRFSGRQFSNSRSEMNVSTLELGDSALYLCASSLTGTGGHEQYFGPGTRLTVT.

V is TRBV20-1 and J is TRBJ2-1. Germline V gene data show CDR1 as DFQATT and CDR2 as SNEGSKA (reference sequence). This CDR3 has 11 amino acids. This CDR3 is CSARFVNEQFF.

The V gene is TRBV12-3 or TRBV12-4, the J gene TRBJ2-1; the TRBD1 assignment by TCRdb is unverifiable without DNA. The CDR3 runs to 13 residues. CDR3 sequence reads: CASSNWGAGEQFF.

The gene calls are TRBV5-1 and TRBJ2-5; TCRdb's D gene call, TRBD1, goes unchecked for lack of DNA. Germline CDR1 reads SGHRS; CDR2 reads YFSETQ. The length of the CDR3 is 16 residues. CDR3 region: CASSREDRGSQETQYF.

J is TRBJ2-5 and V is TRBV5-1; TCRdb's D call, TRBD2, is unchecked because there is no DNA. The CDR3 spans 19 residues. The germline V gene has CDR1 SGHRS and CDR2 YFSETQ. The CDR3 sequence is CASSSRGTSGRAMGETQYF. Supplemented by reference TRBV5-1 and TRBJ2-5, the full variable domain reads KAGVTQTPRYLIKTRGQQVTLSCSPISGHRSVSWYQQTPGQGLQFLFEYFSETQRNKGNFPGRFSGRQFSNSRSEMNVSTLELGDSALYLCASSSRGTSGRAMGETQYFGPGTRLLVL.

The chain links TRBV4-2 to TRBJ2-1. Per the germline V gene, CDR1 is LGHNA and CDR2 is YNFKEQ. This CDR3 has 13 amino acids. This chain's CDR3 is CASSQESRTRQFF.

The chain combines TRBV9 with TRBJ2-7. The CDR3 is made up of 12 amino acids. Germline V lookup: CDR1 SGDLS, CDR2 YYNGEE. The CDR3 sequence is CASSVATHEQYF. Together with reference TRBV9 and TRBJ2-7, the CDR3 gives the full variable domain: DSGVTQTPKHLITATGQRVTLRCSPRSGDLSVYWYQQSLDQGLQFLIQYYNGEERAKGNILERFSAQQFPDLHSELNLSSLELGDSALYFCASSVATHEQYFGPGTRLTVT.

The gene calls are TRBV5-1 and TRBJ1-5; TCRdb proposes TRBD1, but this gene call is untestable without DNA. The CDR3 is 15 amino acids. CDR1 and CDR2 (germline): SGHRS, YFSETQ. The CDR3 here is CASSASGASNQPQHF.

The chain carries TRBV11-3 and TRBJ1-6; TCRdb outputs TRBD1, but without DNA this stays unchecked. Germline V gives CDR1 SGHNT, CDR2 YENEEA. The CDR3 spans 16 residues. The CDR3 here is CASSRANRGYNSPLHF.

J is TRBJ2-4 and V is TRBV20-1; TCRdb gives TRBD2 as the D gene, but with no DNA this cannot be confirmed. The CDR3 is 13 residues long. Per the germline V gene, CDR1 is DFQATT and CDR2 is SNEGSKA (reference sequence). This CDR3 is CSASKEGKNIQYF.

The rearrangement uses TRBV27 and TRBJ1-4; TCRdb's D call, TRBD1, is unchecked because there is no DNA. The germline CDR1 and CDR2 sequences are MNHEY and SMNVEV (reference sequence). This CDR3 spans 16 amino acids. The CDR3 here is CASSPLRGATNEKLFF. Looking up the rest from reference TRBV27 and TRBJ1-4 gives the full variable domain: EAQVTQNPRYLITVTGKKLTVTCSQNMNHEYMSWYRQDPGLGLRQIYYSMNVEVTDKGDVPEGYKVSRKEKRNFPLILESPSPNQTSLYFCASSPLRGATNEKLFFGSGTQLSVL.

V usage is TRBV18 and J usage is TRBJ2-3; TCRdb's D call of TRBD2 is untestable without DNA. The V gene's germline CDR1 is KGHSH and CDR2 LQKENI. The CDR3 loop spans 16 amino acids. The CDR3 protein is CASSPPNGRNKDTQYF.

V is TRBV20-1 and J is TRBJ2-5. Germline-derived CDR1 and CDR2 are DFQATT and SNEGSKA (reference sequence). This CDR3 contains 14 residues. The CDR3 sequence is CSAGLGTYQETQYF.

The rearrangement uses TRBV20-1 and TRBJ2-3; TCRdb returns TRBD1, unconfirmable since there is no DNA. This CDR3 is built from 14 residues. Per the germline V gene, CDR1 is DFQATT and CDR2 is SNEGSKA (reference sequence). CDR3 amino acids: CSAPRTGVTDTQYF.

The rearrangement uses TRBV6-5 and TRBJ2-5. The CDR3 covers 13 residues. Per the germline V gene, CDR1 is MNHEY and CDR2 is SVGAGI. CDR3 sequence reads: CASSYVARETQYF.

The J gene is TRBJ2-2, the V gene TRBV25-1; TCRdb outputs TRBD1, but without DNA this stays unchecked. In germline, CDR1 is MGHDK, CDR2 SYGVNS. The CDR3 runs 13 residues. This chain's CDR3 is CASTGQNTGELFF.

The rearrangement uses TRBV11-2 and TRBJ1-1; TCRdb selects TRBD1, and the lack of DNA leaves this call unchecked. The germline CDR1 and CDR2 sequences are SGHAT and FQNNGV. The CDR3 totals 14 residues. The CDR3 is CASSYTHHREPAFF.

The rearrangement uses TRBV24-1 and TRBJ2-3; no DNA is available, so the TRBD2 call from TCRdb remains unchecked. CDR1 and CDR2 (germline): KGHDR, SFDVKD. CDR3 length equals 15 residues. CDR3 sequence reads: CETIRDGRAADTQYF.